This TCR beta chain derives from a study of long-term antiretroviral therapy in people with HIV. The CDR3 loop spans 15 amino acids. Trimming took 0 bases from V and 0 from J, leaving 9 bases between them. Germline CDR1 and CDR2: SGHDT and YYEEEE. The sample holds a few counts of this clone. The libraries were made with immunoSEQ v3.0 at survey level. Only in-frame clones appear in the TCRdb table, and some are missing; sequencing was by immunoSEQ multiplex PCR. The sample includes 20,000 to 30,000 clones, around 85% of them seen just once. This chain links TRBV5-6 with TRBJ1-2; the D is unclear. The receptor comes from a man between 35 and 55 years old with HIV. The material was unsorted PBMCs, obtained 2.3 years after starting antiretroviral therapy. The CDR3 protein is CASSLGGLANYGYTF. The CDR3 nucleotides are TGTGCCAGCAGCTTGGGAGGGCTAGCTAACTATGGCTACACCTTC.